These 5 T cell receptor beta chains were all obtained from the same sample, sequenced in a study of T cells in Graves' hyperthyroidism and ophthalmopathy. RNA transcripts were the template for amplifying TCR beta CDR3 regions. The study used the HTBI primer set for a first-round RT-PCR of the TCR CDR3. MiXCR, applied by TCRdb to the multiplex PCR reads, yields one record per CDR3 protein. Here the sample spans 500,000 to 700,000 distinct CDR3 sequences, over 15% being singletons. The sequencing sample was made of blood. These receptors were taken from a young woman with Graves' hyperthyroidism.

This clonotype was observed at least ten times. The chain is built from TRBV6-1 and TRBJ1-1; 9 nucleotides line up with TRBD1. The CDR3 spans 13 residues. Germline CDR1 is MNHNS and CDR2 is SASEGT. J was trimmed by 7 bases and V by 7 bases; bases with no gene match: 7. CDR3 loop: CASIPGQGFEAFF. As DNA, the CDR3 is TGTGCCAGCATCCCGGGACAGGGATTTGAAGCTTTCTTT.

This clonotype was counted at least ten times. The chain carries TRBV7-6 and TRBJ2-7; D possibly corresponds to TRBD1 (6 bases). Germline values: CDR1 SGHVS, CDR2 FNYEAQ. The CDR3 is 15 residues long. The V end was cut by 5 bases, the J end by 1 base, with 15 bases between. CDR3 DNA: TGTGCCAGCAGCACGACCGACAGGCCATCCTACGAGCAGTACTTC. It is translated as CASSTTDRPSYEQYF.

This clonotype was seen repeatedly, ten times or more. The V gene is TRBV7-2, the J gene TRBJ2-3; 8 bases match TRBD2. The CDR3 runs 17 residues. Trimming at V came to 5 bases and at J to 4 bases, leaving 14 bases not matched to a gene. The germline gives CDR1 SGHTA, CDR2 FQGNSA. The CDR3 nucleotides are TGTGCCAGCAGCCCCCCCTTGGAGCGGGGGTATCCAGATACGCAGTATTTT. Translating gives CASSPPLERGYPDTQYF.

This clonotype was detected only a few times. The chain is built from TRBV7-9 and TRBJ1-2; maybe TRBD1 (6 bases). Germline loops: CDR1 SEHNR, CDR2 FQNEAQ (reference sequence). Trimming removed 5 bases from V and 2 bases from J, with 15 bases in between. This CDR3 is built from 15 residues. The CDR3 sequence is CASSERTEDNYGYTF. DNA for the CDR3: TGTGCCAGCAGCGAACGGACAGAAGACAACTATGGCTACACCTTC.

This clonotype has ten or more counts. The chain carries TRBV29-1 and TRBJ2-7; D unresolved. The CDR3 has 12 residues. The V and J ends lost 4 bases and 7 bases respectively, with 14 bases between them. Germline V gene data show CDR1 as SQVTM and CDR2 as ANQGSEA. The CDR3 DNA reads TGCAGCGTTGCAGGTTCGAGTGAGGAGCAGTACTTC. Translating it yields CSVAGSSEEQYF.